This T cell receptor (beta chain) was captured in a study of cytomegalovirus exposure and HLA in healthy donors. Study-level findings and limits: TCR beta sequences numbering 15,000 to 20,000 were associated with HLA alleles at 0.05 false discovery rate in a later analysis.

About this clone: Antigen specificity is unknown.

Researchers ran the PCR with 60 Vbeta and 13 Jbeta primers. Clones were read by immunoSEQ multiplex PCR, and TCRdb kept only the in-frame ones, dropping some. The sample carries 95,000 to 150,000 clones, over 80% recorded once. Donors counted as nominally healthy when sampled, yet unrecorded immune exposures were likely. This CDR3 has 15 residues. Trimming pared 0 bases from V and 1 base from J, leaving 12 bases between. CDR1 GTSNPN and CDR2 SVGIG come from the germline V gene (reference sequence). This chain uses TRBV30 with TRBJ1-1, with D maybe TRBD1 (6 bases). The sequence came from a man under 40 in good health and CMV-seronegative. The sample was PBMCs. CDR3 amino acids: CAWSVQGMRNTEAFF. CDR3 DNA sequence: TGTGCCTGGAGTGTACAGGGAATGAGGAACACTGAAGCTTTCTTT.